The TCR beta chain under discussion was sequenced for a study of cytomegalovirus exposure and HLA in healthy donors. Looking at the study overall: Early released data comprised 80 million or so unique TCRs from HLA-typed donors.

13 Jbeta primers and 60 Vbeta primers were used for the PCR. Clones were read by immunoSEQ multiplex PCR, and TCRdb kept only the in-frame ones, dropping some. This repertoire shows about 59,000 clones, about 80% found once; its top ten account for about 1.6%. The germline CDR1 and CDR2 sequences are MNHNS and SASEGT. The CDR3 covers 15 residues. With V trimmed by 1 base and J by 1 base, 2 bases remained unmatched. Sequenced material: PBMCs. The V gene is TRBV6-1, the J gene TRBJ1-1, with 8 bases lining up with TRBD1. This sequence originates from a human donor in good health. CDR3 nucleotide sequence: TGTGCCAGCAGTGAAGTCGACAGGGGGAACACTGAAGCTTTCTTT. Its translation: CASSEVDRGNTEAFF.